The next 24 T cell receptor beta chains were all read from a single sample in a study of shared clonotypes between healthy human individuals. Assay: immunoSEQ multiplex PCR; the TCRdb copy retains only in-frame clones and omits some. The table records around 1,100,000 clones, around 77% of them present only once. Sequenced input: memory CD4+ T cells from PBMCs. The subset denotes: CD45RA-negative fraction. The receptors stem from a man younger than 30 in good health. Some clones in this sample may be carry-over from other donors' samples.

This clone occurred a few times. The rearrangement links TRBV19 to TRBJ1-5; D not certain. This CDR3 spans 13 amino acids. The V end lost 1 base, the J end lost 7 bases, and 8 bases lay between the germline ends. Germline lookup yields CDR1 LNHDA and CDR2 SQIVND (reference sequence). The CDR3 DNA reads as TGTGCCAGTAGTATAGGGGCAGGACAGCCCCAGCATTTT. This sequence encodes CASSIGAGQPQHF.

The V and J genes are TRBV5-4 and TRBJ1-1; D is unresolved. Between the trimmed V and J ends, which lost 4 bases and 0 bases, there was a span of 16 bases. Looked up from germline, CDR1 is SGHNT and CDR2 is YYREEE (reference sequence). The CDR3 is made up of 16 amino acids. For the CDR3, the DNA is TGTGCCAGCAGCCCCAGTGGCGGGGAGGTGAACACTGAAGCTTTCTTT. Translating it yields CASSPSGGEVNTEAFF.

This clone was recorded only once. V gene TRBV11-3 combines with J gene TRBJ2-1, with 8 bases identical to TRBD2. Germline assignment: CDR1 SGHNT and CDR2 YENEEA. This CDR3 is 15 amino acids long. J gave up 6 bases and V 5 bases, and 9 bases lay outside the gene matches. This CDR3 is CASSPTSGPGNEQFF. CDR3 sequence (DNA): TGTGCCAGCAGCCCCACTAGCGGCCCGGGCAATGAGCAGTTCTTC.

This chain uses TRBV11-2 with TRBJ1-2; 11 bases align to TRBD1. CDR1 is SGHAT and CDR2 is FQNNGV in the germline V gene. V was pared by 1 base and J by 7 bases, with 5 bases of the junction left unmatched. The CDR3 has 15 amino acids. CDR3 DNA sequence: TGTGCCAGCAGCTTAGCCAGGACAGGGGGCCCTGGCTACACCTTC. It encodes CASSLARTGGPGYTF. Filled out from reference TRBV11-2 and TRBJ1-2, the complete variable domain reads EAGVAQSPRYKIIEKRQSVAFWCNPISGHATLYWYQQILGQGPKLLIQFQNNGVVDDSQLPKDRFSAERLKGVDSTLKIQPAKLEDSAVYLCASSLARTGGPGYTFGSGTRLTVV.

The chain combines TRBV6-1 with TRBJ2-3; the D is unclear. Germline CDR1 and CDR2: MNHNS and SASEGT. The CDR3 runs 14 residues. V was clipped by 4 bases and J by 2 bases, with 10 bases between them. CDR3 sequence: CASSVAGDTDTQYF. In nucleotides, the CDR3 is TGTGCCAGCAGTGTTGCAGGAGACACAGATACGCAGTATTTT.

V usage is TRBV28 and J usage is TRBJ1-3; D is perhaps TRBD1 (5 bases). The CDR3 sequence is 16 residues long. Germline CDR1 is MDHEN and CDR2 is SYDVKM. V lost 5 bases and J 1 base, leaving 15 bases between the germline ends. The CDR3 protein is CASSDAGLASGNTIYF. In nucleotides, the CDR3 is TGTGCCAGCAGTGATGCAGGGTTGGCATCTGGAAACACCATATATTTT. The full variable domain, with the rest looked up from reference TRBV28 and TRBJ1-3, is DVKVTQSSRYLVKRTGEKVFLECVQDMDHENMFWYRQDPGLGLRLIYFSYDVKMKEKGDIPEGYSVSREKKERFSLILESASTNQTSMYLCASSDAGLASGNTIYFGEGSWLTVV.

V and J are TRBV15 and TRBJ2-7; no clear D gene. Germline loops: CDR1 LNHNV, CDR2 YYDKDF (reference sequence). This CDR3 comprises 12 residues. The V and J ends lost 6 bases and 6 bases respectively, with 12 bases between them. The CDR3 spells CATRSARTEQYF. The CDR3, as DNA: TGTGCCACCAGGTCGGCACGGACCGAGCAGTACTTC. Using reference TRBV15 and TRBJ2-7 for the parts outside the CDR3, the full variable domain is DAMVIQNPRYQVTQFGKPVTLSCSQTLNHNVMYWYQQKSSQAPKLLFHYYDKDFNNEADTPDNFQSRRPNTSFCFLDIRSPGLGDTAMYLCATRSARTEQYFGPGTRLTVT.

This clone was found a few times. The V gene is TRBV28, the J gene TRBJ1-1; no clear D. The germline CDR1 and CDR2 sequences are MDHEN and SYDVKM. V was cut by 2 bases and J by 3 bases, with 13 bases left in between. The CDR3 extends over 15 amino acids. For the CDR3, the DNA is TGTGCCAGCAGTTTAGTGGTTCCCAAGGACACTGAAGCTTTCTTT. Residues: CASSLVVPKDTEAFF.

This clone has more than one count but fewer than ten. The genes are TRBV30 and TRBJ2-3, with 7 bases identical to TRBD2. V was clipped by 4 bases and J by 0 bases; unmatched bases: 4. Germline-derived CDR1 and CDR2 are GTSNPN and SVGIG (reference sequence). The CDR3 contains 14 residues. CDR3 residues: CAWTSGTSTDTQYF. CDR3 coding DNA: TGTGCCTGGACCAGCGGGACGAGCACAGATACGCAGTATTTT.

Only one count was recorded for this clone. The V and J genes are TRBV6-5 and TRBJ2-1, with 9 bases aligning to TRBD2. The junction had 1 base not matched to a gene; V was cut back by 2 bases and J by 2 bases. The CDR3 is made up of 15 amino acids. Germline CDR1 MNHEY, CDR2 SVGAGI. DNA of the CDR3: TGTGCCAGCAGTTACAGCGGGAGGACCTACAATGAGCAGTTCTTC. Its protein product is CASSYSGRTYNEQFF.

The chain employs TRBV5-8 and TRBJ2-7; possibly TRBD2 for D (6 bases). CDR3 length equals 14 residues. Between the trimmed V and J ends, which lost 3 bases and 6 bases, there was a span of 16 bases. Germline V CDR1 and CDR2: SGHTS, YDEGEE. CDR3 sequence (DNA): TGTGCCAGCAGCTACCGAGGAGGGAGCGGCGAGCAGTACTTC. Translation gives CASSYRGGSGEQYF.

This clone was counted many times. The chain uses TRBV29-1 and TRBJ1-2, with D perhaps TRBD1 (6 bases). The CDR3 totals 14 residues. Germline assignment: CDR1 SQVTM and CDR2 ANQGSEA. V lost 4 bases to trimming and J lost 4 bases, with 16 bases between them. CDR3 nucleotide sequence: TGCAGCGTTGCGTCGTCGGGGGGCGGCTATGGCTACACCTTC. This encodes CSVASSGGGYGYTF.

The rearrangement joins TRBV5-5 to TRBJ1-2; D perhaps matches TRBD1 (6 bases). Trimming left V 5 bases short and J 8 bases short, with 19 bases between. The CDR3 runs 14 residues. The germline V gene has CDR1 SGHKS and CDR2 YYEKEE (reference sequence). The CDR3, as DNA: TGTGCCAGCAGTCTATCAGGGGTAGTAGGCGGCTACACCTTC. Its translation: CASSLSGVVGGYTF.

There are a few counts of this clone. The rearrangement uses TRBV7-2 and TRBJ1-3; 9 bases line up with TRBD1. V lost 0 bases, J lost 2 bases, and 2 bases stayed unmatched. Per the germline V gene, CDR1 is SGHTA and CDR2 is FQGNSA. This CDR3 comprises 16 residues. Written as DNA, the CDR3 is TGTGCCAGCAGCTTAGCGGGACAGGGCGCTGGAAACACCATATATTTT. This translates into CASSLAGQGAGNTIYF.

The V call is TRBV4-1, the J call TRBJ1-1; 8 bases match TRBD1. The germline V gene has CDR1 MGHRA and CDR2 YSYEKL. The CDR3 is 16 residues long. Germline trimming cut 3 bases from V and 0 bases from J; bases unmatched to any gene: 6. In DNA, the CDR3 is TGCGCCAGCAGCCACCGGGACAGGTTGATGAACACTGAAGCTTTCTTT. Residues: CASSHRDRLMNTEAFF.

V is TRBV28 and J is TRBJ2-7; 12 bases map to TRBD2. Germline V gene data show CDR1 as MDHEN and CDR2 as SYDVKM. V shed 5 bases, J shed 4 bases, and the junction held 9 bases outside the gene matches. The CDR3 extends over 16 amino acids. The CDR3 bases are TGTGCCAGCAGTCCGTACCTAGCGGGAGGGGAGTACGAGCAGTACTTC. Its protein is CASSPYLAGGEYEQYF.

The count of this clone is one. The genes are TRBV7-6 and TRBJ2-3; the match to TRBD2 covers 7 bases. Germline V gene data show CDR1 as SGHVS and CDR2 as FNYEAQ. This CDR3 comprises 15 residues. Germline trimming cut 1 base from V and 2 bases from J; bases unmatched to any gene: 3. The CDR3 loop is CASSLVLAPTDTQYF. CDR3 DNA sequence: TGTGCCAGCAGCTTAGTACTAGCGCCCACAGATACGCAGTATTTT.

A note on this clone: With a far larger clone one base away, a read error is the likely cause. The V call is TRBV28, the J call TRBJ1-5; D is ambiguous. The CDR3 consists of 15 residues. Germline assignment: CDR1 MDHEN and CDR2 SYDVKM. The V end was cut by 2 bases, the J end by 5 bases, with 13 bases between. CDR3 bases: TGTGCCAGCAGTTTAGGCGGCGTGTGGGATCAGCCCCAGCATTTT. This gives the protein CASSLGGVWDQPQHF.

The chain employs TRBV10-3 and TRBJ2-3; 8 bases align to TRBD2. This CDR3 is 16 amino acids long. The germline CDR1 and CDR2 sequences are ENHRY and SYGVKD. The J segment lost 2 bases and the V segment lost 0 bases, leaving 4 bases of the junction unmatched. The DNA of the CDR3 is TGTGCCATCAGTGAGTCGGGTAGCGGGGCCACAGATACGCAGTATTTT. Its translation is CAISESGSGATDTQYF.

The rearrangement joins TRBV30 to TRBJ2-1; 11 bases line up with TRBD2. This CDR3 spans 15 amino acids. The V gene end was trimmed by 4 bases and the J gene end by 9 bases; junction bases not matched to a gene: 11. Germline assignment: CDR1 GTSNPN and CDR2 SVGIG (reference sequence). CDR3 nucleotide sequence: TGTGCCTGGACTCCCGCACTAGCGGGAGTCAGTGAGCAGTTCTTC. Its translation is CAWTPALAGVSEQFF.

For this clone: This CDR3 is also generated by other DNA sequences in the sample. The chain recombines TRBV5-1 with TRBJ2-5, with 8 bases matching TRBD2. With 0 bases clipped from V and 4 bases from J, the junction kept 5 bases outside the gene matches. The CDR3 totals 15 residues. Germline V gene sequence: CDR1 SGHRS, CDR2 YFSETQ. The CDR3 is CASSLALAGGETQYF. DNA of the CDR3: TGCGCCAGCAGCTTGGCCCTAGCGGGCGGAGAGACCCAGTACTTC. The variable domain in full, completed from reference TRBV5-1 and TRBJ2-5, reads KAGVTQTPRYLIKTRGQQVTLSCSPISGHRSVSWYQQTPGQGLQFLFEYFSETQRNKGNFPGRFSGRQFSNSRSEMNVSTLELGDSALYLCASSLALAGGETQYFGPGTRLLVL.

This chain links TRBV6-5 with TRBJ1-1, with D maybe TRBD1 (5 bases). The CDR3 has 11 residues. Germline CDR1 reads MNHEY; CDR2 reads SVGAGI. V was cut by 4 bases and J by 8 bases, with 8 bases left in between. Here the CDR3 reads CASSSGTEAFF. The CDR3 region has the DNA TGTGCCAGCAGTTCGGGGACCGAAGCTTTCTTT.

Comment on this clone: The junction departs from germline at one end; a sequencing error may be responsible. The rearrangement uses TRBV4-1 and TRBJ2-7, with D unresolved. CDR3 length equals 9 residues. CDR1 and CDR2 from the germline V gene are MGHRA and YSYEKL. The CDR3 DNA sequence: TGCGCCAGCAGCCAAGATTCTGACTTC. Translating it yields CASSQDSDF.

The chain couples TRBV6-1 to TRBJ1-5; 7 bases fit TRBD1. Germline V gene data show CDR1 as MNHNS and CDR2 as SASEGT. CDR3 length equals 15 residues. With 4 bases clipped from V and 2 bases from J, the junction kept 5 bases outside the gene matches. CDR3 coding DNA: TGTGCCAGCAGTGCCCCCACAGGGGGCAATCAGCCCCAGCATTTT. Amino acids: CASSAPTGGNQPQHF.